Reported below is one TCR beta chain. CDR1 and CDR2 from the germline V gene are SGHTA and FQGNSA. The CDR3 is 16 amino acids. Trimming removed 0 bases from V and 0 bases from J, with 9 bases in between. The entry originates in a study of blood T cell repertoires in COVID-19. Study summary: Acute and convalescent COVID-19 samples came from the United States, Italy and Spain. T cells, B-cell-depleted T cells, or PBMCs provided the cDNA or gDNA that served as material.

TCRdb's table, derived via immunoSEQ multiplex PCR, lists solely in-frame clones and lacks some. This table holds about 120,000 clones, around nine tenths found once. The chain uses TRBV7-2 and TRBJ1-5; D is unclear. The source material was peripheral blood. The receptor comes from a woman in her forties or fifties with acute or convalescent COVID-19. The CDR3 sequence: CASSLATRNSNQPQHF. The DNA of the CDR3 is TGTGCCAGCAGCTTAGCGACACGGAATAGCAATCAGCCCCAGCATTTT.